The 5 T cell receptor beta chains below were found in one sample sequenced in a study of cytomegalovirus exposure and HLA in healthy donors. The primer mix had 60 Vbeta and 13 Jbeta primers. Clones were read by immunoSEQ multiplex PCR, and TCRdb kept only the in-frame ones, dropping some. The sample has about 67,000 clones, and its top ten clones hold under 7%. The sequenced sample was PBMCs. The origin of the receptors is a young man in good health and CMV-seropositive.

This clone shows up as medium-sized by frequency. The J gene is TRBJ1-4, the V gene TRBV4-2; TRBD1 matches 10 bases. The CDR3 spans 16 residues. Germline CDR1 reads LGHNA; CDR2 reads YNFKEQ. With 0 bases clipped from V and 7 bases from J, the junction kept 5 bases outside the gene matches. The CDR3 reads CASSQDLGTGVEKLFF. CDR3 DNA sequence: TGTGCCAGCAGCCAAGATTTGGGGACAGGGGTTGAAAAACTGTTTTTT.

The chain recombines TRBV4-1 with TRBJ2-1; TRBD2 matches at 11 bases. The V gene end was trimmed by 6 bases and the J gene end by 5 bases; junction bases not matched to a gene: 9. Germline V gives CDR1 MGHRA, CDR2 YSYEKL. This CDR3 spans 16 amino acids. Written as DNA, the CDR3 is TGCGCCAGCAGTCCCCCCTTAGCGGGAGGGCACAATGAGCAGTTCTTC. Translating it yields CASSPPLAGGHNEQFF.

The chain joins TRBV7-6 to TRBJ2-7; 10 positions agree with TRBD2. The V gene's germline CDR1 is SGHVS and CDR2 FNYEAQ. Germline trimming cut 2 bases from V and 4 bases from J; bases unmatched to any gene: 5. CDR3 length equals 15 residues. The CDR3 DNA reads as TGTGCCAGCAGCTTAAATAGCGGGAGGCGGTACGAGCAGTACTTC. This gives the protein CASSLNSGRRYEQYF. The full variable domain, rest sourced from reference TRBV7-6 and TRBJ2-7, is GAGVSQSPRYKVTKRGQDVALRCDPISGHVSLYWYRQALGQGPEFLTYFNYEAQQDKSGLPNDRFSAERPEGSISTLTIQRTEQRDSAMYRCASSLNSGRRYEQYFGPGTRLTVT.

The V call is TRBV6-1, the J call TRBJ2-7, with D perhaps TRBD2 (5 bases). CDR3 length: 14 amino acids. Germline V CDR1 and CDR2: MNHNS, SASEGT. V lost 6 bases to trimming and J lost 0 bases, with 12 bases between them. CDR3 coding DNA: TGTGCCAGCAGCGCCTGGGGAGCCTCCTACGAGCAGTACTTC. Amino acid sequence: CASSAWGASYEQYF.

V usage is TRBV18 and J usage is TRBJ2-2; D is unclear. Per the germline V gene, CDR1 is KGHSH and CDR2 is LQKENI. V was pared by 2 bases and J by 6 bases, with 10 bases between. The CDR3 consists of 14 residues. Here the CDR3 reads CASSPMSTSGELFF. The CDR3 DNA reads TGTGCCAGCTCACCAATGAGTACGTCCGGGGAGCTGTTTTTT.